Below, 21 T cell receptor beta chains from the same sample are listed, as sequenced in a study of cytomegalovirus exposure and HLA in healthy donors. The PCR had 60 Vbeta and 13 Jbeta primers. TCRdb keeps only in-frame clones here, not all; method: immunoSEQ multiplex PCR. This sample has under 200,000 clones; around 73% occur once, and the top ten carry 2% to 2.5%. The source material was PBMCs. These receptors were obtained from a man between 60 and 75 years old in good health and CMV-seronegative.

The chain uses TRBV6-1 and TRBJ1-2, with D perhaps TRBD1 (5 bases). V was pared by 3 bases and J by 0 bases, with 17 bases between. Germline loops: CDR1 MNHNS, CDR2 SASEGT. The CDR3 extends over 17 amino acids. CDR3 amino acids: CASSDVSGSIANYGYTF. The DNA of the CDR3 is TGTGCCAGCAGTGACGTGTCAGGGTCGATTGCTAACTATGGCTACACCTTC.

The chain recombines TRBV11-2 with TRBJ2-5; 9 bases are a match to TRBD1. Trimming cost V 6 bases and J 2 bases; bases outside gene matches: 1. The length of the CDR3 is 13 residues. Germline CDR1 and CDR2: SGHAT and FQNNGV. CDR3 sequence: CASRGQGQETQYF. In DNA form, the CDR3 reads TGTGCCAGCAGAGGACAGGGGCAAGAGACCCAGTACTTC.

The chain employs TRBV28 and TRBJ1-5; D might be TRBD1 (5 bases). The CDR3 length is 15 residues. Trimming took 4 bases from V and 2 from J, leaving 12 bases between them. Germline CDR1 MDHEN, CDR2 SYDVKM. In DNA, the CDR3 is TGTGCCAGCAGTTCCCCCGCCAGGGGCAATCAGCCCCAGCATTTT. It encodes CASSSPARGNQPQHF.

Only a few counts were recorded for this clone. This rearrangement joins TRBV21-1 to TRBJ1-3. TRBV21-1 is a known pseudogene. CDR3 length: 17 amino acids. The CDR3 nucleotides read TGTGCCAGCACCACAGCTGTGACGGGGGACTCTGGAAACACCATATATTTT. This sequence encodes CASTTAVTGDSGNTIYF.

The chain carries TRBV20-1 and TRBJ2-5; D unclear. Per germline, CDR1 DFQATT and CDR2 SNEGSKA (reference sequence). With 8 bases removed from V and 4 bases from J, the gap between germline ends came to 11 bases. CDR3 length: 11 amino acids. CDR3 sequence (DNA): TGCAGTTGCGACTTCGCAGAGACCCAGTACTTC. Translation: CSCDFAETQYF.

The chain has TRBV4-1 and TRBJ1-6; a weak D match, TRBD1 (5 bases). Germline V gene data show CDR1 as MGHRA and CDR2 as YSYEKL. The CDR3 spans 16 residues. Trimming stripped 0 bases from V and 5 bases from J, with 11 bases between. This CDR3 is CASSQDAGRNNSPLHF. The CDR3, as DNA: TGCGCCAGCAGCCAAGATGCGGGACGGAATAATTCACCCCTCCACTTT.

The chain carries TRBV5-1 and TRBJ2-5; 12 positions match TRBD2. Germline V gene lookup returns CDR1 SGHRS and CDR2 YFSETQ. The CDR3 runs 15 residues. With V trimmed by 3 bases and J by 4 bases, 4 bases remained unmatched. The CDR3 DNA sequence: TGCGCCAGCAGCTCGACTAGCGGGGGCCCAGAGACCCAGTACTTC. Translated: CASSSTSGGPETQYF.

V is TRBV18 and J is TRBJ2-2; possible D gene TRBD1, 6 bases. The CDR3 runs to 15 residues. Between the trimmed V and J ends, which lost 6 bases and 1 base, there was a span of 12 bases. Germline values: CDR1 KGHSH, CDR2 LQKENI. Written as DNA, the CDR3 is TGTGCCAGCTCTGGGGGCGGTCAGAACACCGGGGAGCTGTTTTTT. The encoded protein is CASSGGGQNTGELFF.

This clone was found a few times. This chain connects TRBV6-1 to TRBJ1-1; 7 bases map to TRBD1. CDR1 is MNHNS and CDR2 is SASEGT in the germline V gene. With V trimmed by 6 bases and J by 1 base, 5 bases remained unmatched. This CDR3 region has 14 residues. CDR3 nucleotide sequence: TGTGCCAGCAGGGGGAGGACAGGGAACACTGAAGCTTTCTTT. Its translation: CASRGRTGNTEAFF.

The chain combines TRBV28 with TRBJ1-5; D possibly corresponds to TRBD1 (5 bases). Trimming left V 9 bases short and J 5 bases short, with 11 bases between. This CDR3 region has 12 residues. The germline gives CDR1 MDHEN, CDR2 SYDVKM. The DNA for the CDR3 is TGTGCCAGTAATAGGGGTTATCAGCCCCAGCATTTT. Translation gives CASNRGYQPQHF.

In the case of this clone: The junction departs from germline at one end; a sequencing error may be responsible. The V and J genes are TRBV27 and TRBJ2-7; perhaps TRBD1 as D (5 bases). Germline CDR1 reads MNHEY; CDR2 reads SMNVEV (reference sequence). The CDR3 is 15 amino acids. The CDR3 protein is CASSLNSGISYEQYF. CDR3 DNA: TGTGCCAGCAGTCTCAACTCAGGGATCTCCTACGAACAGTACTTC.

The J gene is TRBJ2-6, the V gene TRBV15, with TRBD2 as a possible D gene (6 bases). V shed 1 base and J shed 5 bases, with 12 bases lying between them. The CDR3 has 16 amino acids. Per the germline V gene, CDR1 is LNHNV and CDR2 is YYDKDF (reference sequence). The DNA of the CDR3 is TGTGCCACCAGCAGAGGAGGAGGGGCCTGGGCCAACGTCCTGACTTTC. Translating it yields CATSRGGGAWANVLTF.

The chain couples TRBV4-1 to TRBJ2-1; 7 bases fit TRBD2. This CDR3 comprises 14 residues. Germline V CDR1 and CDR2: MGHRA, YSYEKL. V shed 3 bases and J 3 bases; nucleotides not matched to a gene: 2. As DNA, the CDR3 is TGCGCCAGCAGCCAGGGAGGGTTCTACAATGAGCAGTTCTTC. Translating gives CASSQGGFYNEQFF.

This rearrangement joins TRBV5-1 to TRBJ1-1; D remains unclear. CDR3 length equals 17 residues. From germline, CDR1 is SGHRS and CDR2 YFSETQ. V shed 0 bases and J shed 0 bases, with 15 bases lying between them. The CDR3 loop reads CASSLAEGGPLNTEAFF. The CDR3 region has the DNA TGCGCCAGCAGCTTGGCCGAGGGTGGTCCCTTGAACACTGAAGCTTTCTTT.

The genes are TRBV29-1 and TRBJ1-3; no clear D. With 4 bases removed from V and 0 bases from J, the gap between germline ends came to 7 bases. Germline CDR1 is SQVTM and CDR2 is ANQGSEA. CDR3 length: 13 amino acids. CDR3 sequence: CSVGGISGNTIYF. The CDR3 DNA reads TGCAGCGTTGGAGGGATCTCTGGAAACACCATATATTTT.

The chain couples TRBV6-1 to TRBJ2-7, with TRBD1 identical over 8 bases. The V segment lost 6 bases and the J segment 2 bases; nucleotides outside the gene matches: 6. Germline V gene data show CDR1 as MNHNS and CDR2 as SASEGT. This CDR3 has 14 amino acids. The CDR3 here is CASSRQGPPYEQYF. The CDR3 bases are TGTGCCAGCAGCCGACAGGGGCCCCCCTACGAGCAGTACTTC.

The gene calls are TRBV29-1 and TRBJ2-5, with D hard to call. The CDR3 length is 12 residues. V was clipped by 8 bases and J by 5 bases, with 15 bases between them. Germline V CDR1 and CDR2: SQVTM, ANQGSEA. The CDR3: CSLRSGWETQYF. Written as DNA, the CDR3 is TGCAGCCTTCGGTCGGGTTGGGAGACCCAGTACTTC. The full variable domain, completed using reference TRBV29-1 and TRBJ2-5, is SAVISQKPSRDICQRGTSLTIQCQVDSQVTMMFWYRQQPGQSLTLIATANQGSEATYESGFVIDKFPISRPNLTFSTLTVSNMSPEDSSIYLCSLRSGWETQYFGPGTRLLVL.

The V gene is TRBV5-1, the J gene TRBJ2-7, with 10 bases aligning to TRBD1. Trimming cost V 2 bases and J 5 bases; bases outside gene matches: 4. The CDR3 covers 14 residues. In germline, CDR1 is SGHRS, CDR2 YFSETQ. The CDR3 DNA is TGCGCCAGCAGCTTTGGGACAGGGGAGCACGAGCAGTACTTC. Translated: CASSFGTGEHEQYF.

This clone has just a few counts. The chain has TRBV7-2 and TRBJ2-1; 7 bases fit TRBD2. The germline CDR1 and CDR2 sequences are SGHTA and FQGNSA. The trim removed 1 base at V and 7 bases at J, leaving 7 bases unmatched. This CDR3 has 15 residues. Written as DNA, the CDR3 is TGTGCCAGCAGCTTAGTGGGGACTACCGGGAATGAGCAGTTCTTC. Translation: CASSLVGTTGNEQFF.

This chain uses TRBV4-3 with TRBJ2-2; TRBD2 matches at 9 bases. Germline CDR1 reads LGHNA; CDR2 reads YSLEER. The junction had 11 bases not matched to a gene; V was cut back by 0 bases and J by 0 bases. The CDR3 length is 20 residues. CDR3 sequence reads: CASSQDASTSGFANTGELFF. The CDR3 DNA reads TGCGCCAGCAGCCAAGATGCATCTACTAGCGGGTTCGCGAACACCGGGGAGCTGTTTTTT.

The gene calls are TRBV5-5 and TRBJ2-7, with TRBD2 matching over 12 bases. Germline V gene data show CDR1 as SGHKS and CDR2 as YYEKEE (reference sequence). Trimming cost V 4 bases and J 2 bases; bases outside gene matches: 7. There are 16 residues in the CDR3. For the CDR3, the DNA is TGTGCCAGCAGCCCCCGGACTAGCGGGGCACCCTACGAGCAGTACTTC. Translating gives CASSPRTSGAPYEQYF. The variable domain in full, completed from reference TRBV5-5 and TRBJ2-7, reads DAGVTQSPTHLIKTRGQQVTLRCSPISGHKSVSWYQQVLGQGPQFIFQYYEKEERGRGNFPDRFSARQFPNYSSELNVNALLLGDSALYLCASSPRTSGAPYEQYFGPGTRLTVT.